These 5 T cell receptor beta chains originate from one sample sequenced in a study of neurological immune-mediated disorders. TCRdb processed the 5' RACE reads anew with MiXCR; each CDR3 protein has one entry. Here the sample spans tens of thousands of distinct CDR3 sequences, less than 4% being singletons. Sequencing was carried out using PBMCs. The receptors shown here come from a man younger than 40 with multiple sclerosis.

This clonotype was observed at least ten times. V and J are TRBV27 and TRBJ1-5; D uncertain. V shed 7 bases and J shed 3 bases, with 7 bases lying between them. This CDR3 comprises 12 residues. The germline gives CDR1 MNHEY, CDR2 SMNVEV (reference sequence). CDR3: CASNQTNQPQHF. As DNA, the CDR3 is TGTGCCAGCAACCAAACCAATCAGCCCCAGCATTTT.

This clonotype occurred many times. Written as DNA, the CDR3 is TGTGCCAGCAGTTTTCACCCTAGCGGGAACACCGGGGAGCTGTTTTTT. Its translation: CASSFHPSGNTGELFF. The gene calls are TRBV27 and TRBJ2-2; TRBD2 matches at 7 bases. This CDR3 region has 16 residues. The junction had 5 bases not matched to a gene; V was cut back by 3 bases and J by 1 base. The germline CDR1 and CDR2 sequences are MNHEY and SMNVEV (reference sequence).

This clonotype turned up a few times. This chain joins TRBV4-1 and TRBJ1-2; D ambiguous. The CDR3 contains 15 residues. The ends were cut back, 0 bases at V and 5 bases at J, with 13 bases in the middle. From germline, CDR1 is MGHRA and CDR2 YSYEKL. As DNA, the CDR3 is TGCGCCAGCAGCCAAGAGTTGCAAAGGAAGTATGGCTACACCTTC. Translation: CASSQELQRKYGYTF.

For this clonotype: A junction end diverges from the germline sequence, so it may reflect a read error. The chain is built from TRBV5-1 and TRBJ1-6; D gene ambiguous. The CDR3 contains 13 residues. Germline V gene data show CDR1 as SGHRS and CDR2 as YFSETQ. CDR3 in amino acids: CASSSVNNSPLNF. DNA of the CDR3: TGCGCCAGCAGTTCTGTGAATAATTCACCCCTCAACTTT.

The sample holds many counts of this clonotype. J is TRBJ1-1 and V is TRBV20-1, with 9 bases identical to TRBD1. CDR3 length equals 14 residues. Per germline, CDR1 DFQATT and CDR2 SNEGSKA (reference sequence). V lost 7 bases and J lost 2; bases outside the gene matches: 8. The CDR3 coding sequence is TGCAGTGTCCGACCGGGACAGGGAAACACTGAAGCTTTCTTT. Protein: CSVRPGQGNTEAFF.